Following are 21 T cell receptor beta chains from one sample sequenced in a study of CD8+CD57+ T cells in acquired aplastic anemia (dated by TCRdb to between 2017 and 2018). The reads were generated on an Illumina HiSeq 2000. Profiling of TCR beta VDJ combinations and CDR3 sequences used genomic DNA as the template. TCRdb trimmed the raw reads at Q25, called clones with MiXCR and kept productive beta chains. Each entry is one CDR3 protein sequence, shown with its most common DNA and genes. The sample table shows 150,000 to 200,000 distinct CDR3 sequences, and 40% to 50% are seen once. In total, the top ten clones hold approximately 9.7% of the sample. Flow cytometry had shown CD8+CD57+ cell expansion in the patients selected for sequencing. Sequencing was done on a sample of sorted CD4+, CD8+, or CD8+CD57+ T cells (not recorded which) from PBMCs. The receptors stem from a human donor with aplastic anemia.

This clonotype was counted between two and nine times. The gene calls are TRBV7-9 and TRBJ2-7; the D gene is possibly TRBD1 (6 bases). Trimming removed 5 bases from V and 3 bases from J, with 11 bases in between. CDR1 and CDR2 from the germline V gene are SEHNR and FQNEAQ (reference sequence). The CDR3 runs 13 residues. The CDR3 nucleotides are TGTGCCAGCAGCACCGGACAGCACTACGAGCAGTACTTC. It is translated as CASSTGQHYEQYF.

The CDR3 sequence is CSARGGGDQETQYF. In DNA form, the CDR3 reads TGCAGTGCTAGAGGTGGAGGGGATCAAGAGACCCAGTACTTC. The chain links TRBV20-1 to TRBJ2-5, with D possibly being TRBD2 (6 bases). The length of the CDR3 is 14 residues. Germline CDR1 reads DFQATT; CDR2 reads SNEGSKA (reference sequence). V was clipped by 1 base and J by 2 bases, with 11 bases between them.

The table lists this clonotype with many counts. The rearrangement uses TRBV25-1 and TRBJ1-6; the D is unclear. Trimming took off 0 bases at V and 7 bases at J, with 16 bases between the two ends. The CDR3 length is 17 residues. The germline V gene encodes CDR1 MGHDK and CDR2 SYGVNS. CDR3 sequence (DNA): TGTGCCAGCAGTGAATATTTAAGTCCTATGGGGAATTCACCCCTCCACTTT. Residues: CASSEYLSPMGNSPLHF.

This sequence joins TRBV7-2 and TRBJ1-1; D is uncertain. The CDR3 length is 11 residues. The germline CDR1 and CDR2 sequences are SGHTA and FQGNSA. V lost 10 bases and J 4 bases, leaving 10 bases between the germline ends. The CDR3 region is CATLRGTEAFF. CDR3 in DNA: TGTGCCACCCTACGGGGCACTGAAGCTTTCTTT.

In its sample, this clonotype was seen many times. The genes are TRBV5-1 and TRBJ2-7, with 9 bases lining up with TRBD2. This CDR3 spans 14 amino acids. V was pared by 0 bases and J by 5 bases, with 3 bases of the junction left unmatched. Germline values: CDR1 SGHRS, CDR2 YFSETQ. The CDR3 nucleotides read TGCGCCAGCAGCTTGGAGAGACTAGCGGACGAGCAGTACTTC. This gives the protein CASSLERLADEQYF.

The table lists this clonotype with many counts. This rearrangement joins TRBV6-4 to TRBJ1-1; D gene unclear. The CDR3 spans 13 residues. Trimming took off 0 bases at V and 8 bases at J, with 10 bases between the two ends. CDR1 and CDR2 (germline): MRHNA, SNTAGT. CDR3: CASSDSGGVEAFF. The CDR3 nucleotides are TGTGCCAGCAGTGACTCTGGAGGTGTGGAAGCTTTCTTT.

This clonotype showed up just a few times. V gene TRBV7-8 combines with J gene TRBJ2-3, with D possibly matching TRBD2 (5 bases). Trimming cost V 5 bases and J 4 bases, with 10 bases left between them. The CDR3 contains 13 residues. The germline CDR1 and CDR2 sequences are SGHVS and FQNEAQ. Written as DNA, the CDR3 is TGTGCCAGCAGCGGTACTAGTCCAGATACGCAGTATTTT. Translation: CASSGTSPDTQYF.

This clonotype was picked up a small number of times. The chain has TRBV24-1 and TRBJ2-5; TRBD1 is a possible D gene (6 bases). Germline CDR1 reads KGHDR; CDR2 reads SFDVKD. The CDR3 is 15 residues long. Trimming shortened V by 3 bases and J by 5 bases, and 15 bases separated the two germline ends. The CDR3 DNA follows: TGTGCCACCAGTGATCCATCACAGGGAAGGGAGACCCAGTACTTC. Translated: CATSDPSQGRETQYF.

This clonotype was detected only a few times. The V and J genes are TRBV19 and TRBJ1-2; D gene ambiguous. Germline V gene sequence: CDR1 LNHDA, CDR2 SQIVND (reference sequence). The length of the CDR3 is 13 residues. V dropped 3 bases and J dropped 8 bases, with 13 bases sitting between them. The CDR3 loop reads CASSIPPPGGYTF. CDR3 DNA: TGTGCCAGTAGTATTCCTCCTCCTGGGGGCTACACCTTC.

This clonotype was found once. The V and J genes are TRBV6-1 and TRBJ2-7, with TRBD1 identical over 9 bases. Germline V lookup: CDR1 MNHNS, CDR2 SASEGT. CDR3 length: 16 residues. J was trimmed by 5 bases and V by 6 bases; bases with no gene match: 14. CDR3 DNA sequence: TGTGCCAGCAGCCCGACGGCCGGACAGGGGCGCAACGAGCAGTACTTC. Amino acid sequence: CASSPTAGQGRNEQYF.

Here the CDR3 DNA reads TGTGCCAGCTCGCCTCCGGGACAGGGATCCTATAATTCACCCCTCCACTTT. It is translated as CASSPPGQGSYNSPLHF. V gene TRBV18 combines with J gene TRBJ1-6; 9 bases line up with TRBD1. Germline lookup yields CDR1 KGHSH and CDR2 LQKENI. This CDR3 has 17 residues. J gave up 1 base and V 6 bases, and 7 bases lay outside the gene matches.

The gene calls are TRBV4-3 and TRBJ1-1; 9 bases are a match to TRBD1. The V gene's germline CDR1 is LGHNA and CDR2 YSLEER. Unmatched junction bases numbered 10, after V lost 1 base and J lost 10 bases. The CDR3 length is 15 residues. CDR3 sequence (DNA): TGCGCCAGCAGCCAAGCCGAGACAGGGGGGGGACGAGCTTTCTTT. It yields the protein CASSQAETGGGRAFF.

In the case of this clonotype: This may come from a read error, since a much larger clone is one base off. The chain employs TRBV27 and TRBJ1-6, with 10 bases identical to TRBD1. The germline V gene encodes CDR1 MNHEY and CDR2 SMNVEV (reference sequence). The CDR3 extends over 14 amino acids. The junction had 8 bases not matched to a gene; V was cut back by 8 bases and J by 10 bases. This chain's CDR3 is CASVPDRGLSPLHF. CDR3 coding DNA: TGTGCCAGCGTGCCGGACAGGGGGTTGTCACCCCTCCACTTT.

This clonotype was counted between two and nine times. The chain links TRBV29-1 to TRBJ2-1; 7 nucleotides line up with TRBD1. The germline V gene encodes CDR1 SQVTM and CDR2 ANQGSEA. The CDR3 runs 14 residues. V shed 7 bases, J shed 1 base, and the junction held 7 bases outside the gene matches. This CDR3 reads CSGDRARSYNEQFF. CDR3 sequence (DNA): TGCAGCGGTGACAGGGCCAGGTCCTACAATGAGCAGTTCTTC.

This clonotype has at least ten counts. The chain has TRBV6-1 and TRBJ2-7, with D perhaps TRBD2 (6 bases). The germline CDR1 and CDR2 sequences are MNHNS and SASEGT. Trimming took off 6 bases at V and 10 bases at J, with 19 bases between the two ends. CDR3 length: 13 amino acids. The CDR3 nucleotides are TGTGCCAGCAGAGAAAGACTAGGGCATTTACAGTACTTC. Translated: CASRERLGHLQYF.

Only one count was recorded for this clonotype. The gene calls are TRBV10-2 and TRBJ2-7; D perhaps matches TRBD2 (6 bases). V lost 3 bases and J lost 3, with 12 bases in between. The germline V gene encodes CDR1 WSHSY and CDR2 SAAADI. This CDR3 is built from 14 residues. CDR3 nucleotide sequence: TGCGCCAGCAGTGATATAGCGGTAATCTACGAGCAGTACTTC. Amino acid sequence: CASSDIAVIYEQYF.

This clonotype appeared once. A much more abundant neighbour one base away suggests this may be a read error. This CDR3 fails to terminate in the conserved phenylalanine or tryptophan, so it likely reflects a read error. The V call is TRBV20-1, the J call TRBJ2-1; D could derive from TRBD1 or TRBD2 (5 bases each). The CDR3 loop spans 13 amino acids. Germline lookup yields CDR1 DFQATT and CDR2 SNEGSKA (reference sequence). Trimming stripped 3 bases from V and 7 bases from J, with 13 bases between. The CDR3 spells CSARPGRRNEQFL. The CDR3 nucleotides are TGCAGTGCTAGGCCGGGACGCAGAAATGAGCAGTTCCTC.

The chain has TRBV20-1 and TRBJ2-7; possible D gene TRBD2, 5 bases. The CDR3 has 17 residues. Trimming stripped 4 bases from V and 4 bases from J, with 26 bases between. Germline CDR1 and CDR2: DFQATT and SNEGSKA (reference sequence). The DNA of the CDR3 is TGCAGTGCTACCGGGGTGGGTTGGCAGTCAAAAAAGTACGAGCAGTACTTC. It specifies CSATGVGWQSKKYEQYF.

The CDR3 DNA reads TGCGCCAGCAGCTTGGGCTTGGTGGGGACAGATACGCAGTATTTT. Translating it yields CASSLGLVGTDTQYF. The chain couples TRBV5-1 to TRBJ2-3; D gene uncertain. The CDR3 totals 15 residues. Germline V gene sequence: CDR1 SGHRS, CDR2 YFSETQ. Trimming stripped 0 bases from V and 3 bases from J, with 11 bases between.

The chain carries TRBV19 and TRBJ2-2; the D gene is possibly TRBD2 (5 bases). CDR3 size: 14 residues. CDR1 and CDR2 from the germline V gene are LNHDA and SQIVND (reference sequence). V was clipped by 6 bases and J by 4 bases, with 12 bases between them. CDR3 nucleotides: TGTGCCAGTAGAACGATGAGCGGCACCGGGGAGCTGTTTTTT. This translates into CASRTMSGTGELFF.

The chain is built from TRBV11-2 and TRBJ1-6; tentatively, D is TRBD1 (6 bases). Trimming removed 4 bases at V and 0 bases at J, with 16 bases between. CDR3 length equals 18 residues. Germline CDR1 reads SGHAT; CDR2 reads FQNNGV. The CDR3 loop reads CASSSGAPGSSYNSPLHF. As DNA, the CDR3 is TGTGCCAGCAGCTCAGGGGCCCCCGGGAGCTCCTATAATTCACCCCTCCACTTT.